These T cell receptor beta chains were read from a single sample in a study of blood T cell repertoires in COVID-19. Assay used: immunoSEQ multiplex PCR; TCRdb lists only in-frame clones, some missing. Of hundreds of thousands of clones detected, nearly 90% appear once; the ten largest clones hold about 0.91%. The sequenced sample was peripheral blood. The origin of the receptors is a man between 18 and 35 years old with COVID-19, enrolled during active disease. The conserved cysteine and the conserved F or W are not part of the CDR3 here.

>TRBV27|TRBJ2-2
ASSLSGGLGTGELF
>TRBV24-1|TRBJ2-1
ATSVPPQTGRGGENEQF
>TRBV5-1|TRBJ1-1
ASSLGGLPNTEAF
>TRBV6-6|TRBJ1-2
ASSSPGDSTYGYT
>TRBV10-2|TRBJ2-5
ASREDRGPETQY
>TRBV15|TRBJ1-1
ATSQTGTEAF
>TRBV15|TRBJ1-5
ATAKGDQLNQPQH
>TRBV27|TRBJ2-1
ASSFMGGSNEQF
>TRBV5-6|TRBJ2-7
ASSSSGSYEQY
>TRBV6-6|TRBJ2-1
ASKSSAEQF
>TRBV2|TRBJ2-7
ASSLGGTGVGEQY
>TRBV14|TRBJ1-2
ASSQGPRAGGNYGYT
>TRBV29-1|TRBJ2-3
SVVSGSKPDTQY
>TRBV19|TRBJ2-7
ASSNPRDSPYEQY
>TRBV11-2|TRBJ2-3
ASSLSSGESTDTQY
>TRBV14|TRBJ2-5
ASSQGGGVQY
>TRBV5-1|TRBJ2-7
ASSPERGGYGYEQY
>TRBV18|TRBJ2-7
ASFPGTEGGEQY
>TRBV6-8|TRBJ2-1
ASIPGQGYSNEQF
>TRBV19|TRBJ2-1
ASTPGLAFNEQF
>TRBV5-5|TRBJ2-3
ASSPRETFTDTQY
>TRBV7-9|TRBJ2-7
ASSSAAGEAYEQY
>TRBV5-6|TRBJ1-1
ASSFPEGARSFMNTEAF
>TRBV24-1|TRBJ1-5
ATSNTGFNQPQH
>TRBV6-5|TRBJ2-2
ASTGAFGTGELF
>TRBV6-5|TRBJ2-3
ASSYSRTGTTDTQY
>TRBV6-4|TRBJ1-6
ASRRTGNNSPLH
>TRBV2|TRBJ1-6
ASSGTDTNSPLH
>TRBV27|TRBJ2-7
ASSLGGEQY
>TRBV9|TRBJ2-7
ASSEGVNYEQY
>TRBV15|TRBJ2-7
ATSRGEADNEQY
>TRBV6-5|TRBJ2-3
ASRRPGNLDTQY
>TRBV23-1|TRBJ2-3
ASREDRGPSGRYTDTQY
>TRBV6-5|TRBJ2-7
ASGRTEYEQY
>TRBV11-2|TRBJ1-3
ASSSGLGGNTIY
>TRBV12-5|TRBJ2-2
ASGLGGGSTGELF
>TRBV11-3|TRBJ1-6
ASSLDSNSPLH
>TRBV24-1|TRBJ1-2
ATSDQGYGYT
>TRBV3-1/TRBV3-2|TRBJ2-5
ASSDPGETQY
>TRBV4-1|TRBJ2-2
ASSQAAEGFTTGELF
>TRBV12-3/TRBV12-4|TRBJ2-1
ASSLGGLEQF
>TRBV7-9|TRBJ2-3
ASSLYSGWAGGPWDTQY
>TRBV15|TRBJ2-7
ATSSDSFSLKQY
>TRBV5-1|TRBJ2-1
ASSLGDRYNEQF
>TRBV10-1|TRBJ1-4
ARKRGFLNEKLF
>TRBV27|TRBJ2-3
ASSRGTAFTDTQY
>TRBV5-1|TRBJ2-3
ASSGTSGSIDTQY
>TRBV19|TRBJ1-4
ASSIDAQGNEKLF
>TRBV7-6|TRBJ2-7
ASSPGSPLSEQY
>TRBV19|TRBJ1-5
ASQSGTRGRSQPQH
>TRBV7-6|TRBJ2-7
ASSLDWPSSYEQY
>TRBV24-1|TRBJ2-1
ATSEVAGATYNEQF
>TRBV9|TRBJ2-1
ASSEGGFSDEQF
>TRBV15|TRBJ1-5
ATSRDAGGNQPQH
>TRBV5-5|TRBJ2-1
ASSLFGTGLNEQF